This TCR beta chain emerged from a study of OX40 agonist ivuxolimab in advanced cancers. General notes on the study: The costimulatory receptor OX40 (CD134) was targeted by ivuxolimab, a fully human IgG2 agonistic monoclonal antibody. Intravenous ivuxolimab was administered to patients every 2 weeks at six dose levels: 0.01, 0.1, 0.3, 1.5, 3 and 10 mg/kg. Of the roughly 51 patients in dose escalation, about 19 had hepatocellular carcinoma, roughly 15 had melanoma, 9 had renal cell carcinoma and 9 had head and neck cancer. In the dose-escalation cohort, 82.7% of patients were male, and the mean age was around 60 years, with a range of 23 to 79. Patients were allowed to have had prior anti-PD-1, anti-PD-L1 or anti-CTLA-4 therapy, and 40% to 45% of the dose-escalation patients had been treated with checkpoint inhibitors. Partial responses occurred in three dose-escalation patients: two with cutaneous melanoma and one with hepatocellular carcinoma. Peripheral TCRbeta sequencing was intended to test whether TCR sequence diversity was altered and clonal T-cell expansion was caused by ivuxolimab. The paper describes the monotherapy dose-escalation part (N of about 47 patients) of the phase I trial of ivuxolimab.

Study-level results and caveats: After ivuxolimab, CD8+ T cells had more expanded clones than CD4+ T cells on average. In partial responders in the 0.1-3.0 mg/kg groups, normalized peripheral clonal expansion was found to be among the lowest, especially among CD8+ T cells. The antigen specificity of the peripheral T cells that underwent clonal expansion was not determined. At doses from 0.1 to 3.0 mg/kg, clonal expansion was seen in both CD4+ and CD8+ blood T cells between baseline and week 6. Low levels of normalized T-cell clonal expansion were also shown by some nonresponding patients.

Genomic DNA was isolated from the sorted cells so that the TCRbeta CDR3 region could be sequenced. The immunoSEQ Assay was used to sequence the TCRbeta CDR3 regions. TCRdb carries this immuneACCESS record with in-frame sequences only. Its versions omit some clonotypes, under half of them owing to an unresolved V gene in the studies checked, with the rest unexplained. The sample table contains 62,000 or so clones; only one count was recorded for approximately 86% of them. The ten biggest clones cover 3.5% to 4% of the sample. Turning to this clone: Its antigen is not yet known. Base quality data are lacking; no much larger clone is found one base away.

CDR1 MNHNS and CDR2 SASEGT were looked up in the germline V gene. V lost 2 bases and J lost 5 bases; the stretch between them is 5 bases long. The CDR3, cysteine through phenylalanine, is 12 amino acids long. Solely the CDR3 DNA is kept, with 36 bases framed from the first base. Patients with a history of autoimmune disease or receiving systemic immunosuppression were excluded from the trial. Peripheral blood for TCR sequencing was collected from all dose cohorts at baseline, on cycle 4 day 1, and on cycle 7 day 1. The samples were taken from a phase I, first-in-human, multicenter, open-label dose-escalation trial of ivuxolimab. Adults with locally advanced or metastatic head and neck squamous cell, hepatocellular, melanoma or renal cell carcinoma were enrolled in the trial. CD4+ and CD8+ T cells were sorted separately from peripheral blood before TCR sequencing.

This sample comprised CD4+ or CD8+ T cells sorted from blood, obtained in a trial of the OX40 agonist ivuxolimab. In this chain, TRBV6-1 is recombined with TRBJ2-3; the D gene remains uncertain. This TCR was sampled from an adult with an advanced solid tumor such as melanoma, head and neck, liver or kidney cancer. The DNA sequence is as follows: TGTGCCAGCAGTGAATCAGGAGATACGCAGTATTTT. Its protein is CASSESGDTQYF.